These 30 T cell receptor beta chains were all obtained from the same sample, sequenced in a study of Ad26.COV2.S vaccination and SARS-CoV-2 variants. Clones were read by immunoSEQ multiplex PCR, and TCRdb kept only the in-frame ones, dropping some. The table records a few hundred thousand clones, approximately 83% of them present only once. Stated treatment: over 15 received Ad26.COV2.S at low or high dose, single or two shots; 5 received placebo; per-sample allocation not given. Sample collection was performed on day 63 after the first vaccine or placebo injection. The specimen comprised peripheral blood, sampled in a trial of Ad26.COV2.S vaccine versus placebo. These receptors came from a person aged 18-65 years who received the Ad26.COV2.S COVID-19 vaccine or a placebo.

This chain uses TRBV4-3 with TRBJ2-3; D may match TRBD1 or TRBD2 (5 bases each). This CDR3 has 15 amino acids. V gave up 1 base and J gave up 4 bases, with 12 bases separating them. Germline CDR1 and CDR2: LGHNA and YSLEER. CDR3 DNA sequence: TGCGCCAGCAGCCAAGGAGGGGCCGGGGCAGATACGCAGTATTTT. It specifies CASSQGGAGADTQYF.

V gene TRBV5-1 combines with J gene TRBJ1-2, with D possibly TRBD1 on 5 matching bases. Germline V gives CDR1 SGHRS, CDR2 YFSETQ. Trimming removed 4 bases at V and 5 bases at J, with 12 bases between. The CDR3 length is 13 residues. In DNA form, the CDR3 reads TGCGCCAGCAGCCATGGGACCGATTATGGCTACACCTTC. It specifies CASSHGTDYGYTF.

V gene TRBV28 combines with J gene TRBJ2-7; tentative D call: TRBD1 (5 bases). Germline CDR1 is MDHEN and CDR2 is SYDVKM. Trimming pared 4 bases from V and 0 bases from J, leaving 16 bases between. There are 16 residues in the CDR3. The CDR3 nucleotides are TGTGCCAGCAGTTCATCACCTCAGGGCAGCTCCTACGAGCAGTACTTC. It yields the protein CASSSSPQGSSYEQYF.

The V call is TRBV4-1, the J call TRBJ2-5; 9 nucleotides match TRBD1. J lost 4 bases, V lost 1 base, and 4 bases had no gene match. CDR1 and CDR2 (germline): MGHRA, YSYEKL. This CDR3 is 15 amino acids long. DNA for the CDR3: TGCGCCAGCAGCCAAGGGGACAGGGAAACAGAGACCCAGTACTTC. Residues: CASSQGDRETETQYF.

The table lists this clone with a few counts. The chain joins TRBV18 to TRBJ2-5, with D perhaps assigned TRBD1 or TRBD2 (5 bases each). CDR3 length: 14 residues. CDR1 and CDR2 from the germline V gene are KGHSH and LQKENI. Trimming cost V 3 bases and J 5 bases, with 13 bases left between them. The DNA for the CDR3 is TGTGCCAGCTCACCGGGGGTGAATGGGGAGACCCAGTACTTC. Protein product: CASSPGVNGETQYF.

The CDR3 here is CASSPFGGPYNEQFF. The CDR3 DNA is TGTGCCAGCAGCCCGTTCGGGGGCCCCTACAATGAGCAGTTCTTC. V usage is TRBV3-1 (or the pseudogene TRBV3-2) and J usage is TRBJ2-1; D is tentatively TRBD1 or TRBD2 (6 bases each). Germline assignment: CDR1 LGHDT and CDR2 YNNKEL (reference sequence). There are 15 residues in the CDR3. Trimming pared 4 bases from V and 2 bases from J, leaving 12 bases between.

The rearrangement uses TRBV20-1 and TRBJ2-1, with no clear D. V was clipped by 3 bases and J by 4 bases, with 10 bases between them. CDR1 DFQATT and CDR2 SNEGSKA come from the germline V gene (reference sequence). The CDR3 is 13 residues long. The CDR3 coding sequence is TGCAGTGCTAGTTTAGGAGATTACAATGAGCAGTTCTTC. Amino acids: CSASLGDYNEQFF.

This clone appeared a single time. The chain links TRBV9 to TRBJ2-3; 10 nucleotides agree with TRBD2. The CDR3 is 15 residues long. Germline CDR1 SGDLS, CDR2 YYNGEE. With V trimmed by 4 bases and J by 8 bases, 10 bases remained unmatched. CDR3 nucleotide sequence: TGTGCCAGCAGCTCCCAAGGAGCGGGAGGGGTTACGCAGTATTTT. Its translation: CASSSQGAGGVTQYF.

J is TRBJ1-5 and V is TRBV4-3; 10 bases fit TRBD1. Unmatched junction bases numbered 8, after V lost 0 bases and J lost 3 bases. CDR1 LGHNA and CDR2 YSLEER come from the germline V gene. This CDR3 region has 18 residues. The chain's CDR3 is CASSQDPLGQGDNQPQHF. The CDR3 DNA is TGCGCCAGCAGCCAAGATCCTCTCGGACAGGGGGACAATCAGCCCCAGCATTTT.

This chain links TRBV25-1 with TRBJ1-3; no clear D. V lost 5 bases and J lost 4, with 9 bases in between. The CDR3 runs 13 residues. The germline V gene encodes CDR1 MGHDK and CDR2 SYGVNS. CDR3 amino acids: CASSFGSGNTIYF. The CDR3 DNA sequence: TGTGCCAGCAGTTTTGGGTCCGGAAACACCATATATTTT.

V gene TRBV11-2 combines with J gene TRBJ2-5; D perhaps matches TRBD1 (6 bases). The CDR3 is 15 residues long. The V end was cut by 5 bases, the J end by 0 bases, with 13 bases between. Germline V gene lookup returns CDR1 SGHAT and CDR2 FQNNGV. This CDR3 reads CASSPPGTYQETQYF. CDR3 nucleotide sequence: TGTGCCAGCAGCCCCCCCGGGACATACCAAGAGACCCAGTACTTC.

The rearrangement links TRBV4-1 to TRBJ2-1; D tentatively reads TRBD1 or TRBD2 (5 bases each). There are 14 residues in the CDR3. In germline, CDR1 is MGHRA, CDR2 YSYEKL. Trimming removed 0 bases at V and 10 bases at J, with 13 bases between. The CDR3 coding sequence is TGCGCCAGCAGCCAAGAGGGACGGGTGCGCGAGCAGTTCTTC. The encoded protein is CASSQEGRVREQFF.

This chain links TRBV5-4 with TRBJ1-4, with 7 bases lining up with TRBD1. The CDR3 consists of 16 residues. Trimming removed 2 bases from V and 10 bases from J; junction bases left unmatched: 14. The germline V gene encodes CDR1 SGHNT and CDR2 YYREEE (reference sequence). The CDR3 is CASSLSQQGLSGKLFF. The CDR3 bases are TGTGCCAGCAGCTTAAGCCAACAGGGGTTATCGGGAAAACTGTTTTTT.

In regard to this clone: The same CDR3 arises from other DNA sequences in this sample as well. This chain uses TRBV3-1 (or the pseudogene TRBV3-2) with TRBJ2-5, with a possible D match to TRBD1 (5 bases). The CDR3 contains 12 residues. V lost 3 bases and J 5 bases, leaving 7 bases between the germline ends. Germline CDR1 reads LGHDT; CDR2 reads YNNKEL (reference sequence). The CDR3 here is CASSHPGETQYF. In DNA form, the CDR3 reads TGTGCCAGCAGCCACCCAGGGGAGACCCAGTACTTC.

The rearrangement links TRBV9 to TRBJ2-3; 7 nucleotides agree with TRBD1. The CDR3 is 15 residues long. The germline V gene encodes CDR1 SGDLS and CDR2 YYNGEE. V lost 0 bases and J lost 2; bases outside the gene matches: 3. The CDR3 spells CASSVEDRITDTQYF. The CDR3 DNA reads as TGTGCCAGCAGCGTAGAGGACAGGATCACAGATACGCAGTATTTT.

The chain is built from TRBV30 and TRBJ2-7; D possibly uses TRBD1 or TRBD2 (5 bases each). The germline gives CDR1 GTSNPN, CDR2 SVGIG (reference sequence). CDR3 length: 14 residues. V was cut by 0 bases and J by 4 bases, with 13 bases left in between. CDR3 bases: TGTGCCTGGAGTGTATTGACGGGACCTTACGAGCAGTACTTC. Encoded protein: CAWSVLTGPYEQYF.

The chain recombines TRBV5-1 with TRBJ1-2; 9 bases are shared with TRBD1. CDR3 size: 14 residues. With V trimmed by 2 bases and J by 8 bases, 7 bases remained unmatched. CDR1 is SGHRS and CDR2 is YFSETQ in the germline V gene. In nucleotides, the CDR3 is TGCGCCAGCAGCTTCACCACAGGGGGCGGAGGCTACACCTTC. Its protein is CASSFTTGGGGYTF. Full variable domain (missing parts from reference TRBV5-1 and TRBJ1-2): KAGVTQTPRYLIKTRGQQVTLSCSPISGHRSVSWYQQTPGQGLQFLFEYFSETQRNKGNFPGRFSGRQFSNSRSEMNVSTLELGDSALYLCASSFTTGGGGYTFGSGTRLTVV.

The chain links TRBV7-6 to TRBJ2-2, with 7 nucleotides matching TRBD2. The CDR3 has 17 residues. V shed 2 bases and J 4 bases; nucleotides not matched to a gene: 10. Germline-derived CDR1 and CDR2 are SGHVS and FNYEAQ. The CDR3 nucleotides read TGTGCCAGCAGCTTACCAGCGGGGTCCATGGTCACCGGGGAGCTGTTTTTT. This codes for CASSLPAGSMVTGELFF. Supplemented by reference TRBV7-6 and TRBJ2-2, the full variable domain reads GAGVSQSPRYKVTKRGQDVALRCDPISGHVSLYWYRQALGQGPEFLTYFNYEAQQDKSGLPNDRFSAERPEGSISTLTIQRTEQRDSAMYRCASSLPAGSMVTGELFFGEGSRLTVL.

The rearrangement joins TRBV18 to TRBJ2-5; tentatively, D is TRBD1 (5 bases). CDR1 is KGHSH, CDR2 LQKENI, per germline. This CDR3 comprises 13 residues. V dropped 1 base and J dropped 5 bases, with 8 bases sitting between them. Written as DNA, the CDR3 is TGTGCCAGCTCACCACAGAAGGGGGAGACCCAGTACTTC. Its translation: CASSPQKGETQYF.

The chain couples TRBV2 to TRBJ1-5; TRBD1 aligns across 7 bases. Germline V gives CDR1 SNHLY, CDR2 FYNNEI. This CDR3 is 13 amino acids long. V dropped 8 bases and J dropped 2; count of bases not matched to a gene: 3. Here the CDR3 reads CASGGTGNQPQHF. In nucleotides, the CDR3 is TGTGCCAGCGGGGGGACAGGCAATCAGCCCCAGCATTTT.

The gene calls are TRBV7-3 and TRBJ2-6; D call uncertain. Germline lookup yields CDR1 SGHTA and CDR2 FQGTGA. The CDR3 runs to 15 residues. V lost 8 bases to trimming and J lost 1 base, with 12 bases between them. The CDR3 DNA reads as TGTGCCAGCGCATCCGGGCTATCTGGGGCCAACGTCCTGACTTTC. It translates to CASASGLSGANVLTF.

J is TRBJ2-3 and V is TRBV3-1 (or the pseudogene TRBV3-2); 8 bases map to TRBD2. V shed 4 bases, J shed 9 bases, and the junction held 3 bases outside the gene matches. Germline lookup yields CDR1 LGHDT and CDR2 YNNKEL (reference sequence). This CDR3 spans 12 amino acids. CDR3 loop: CASSRGGRTQYF. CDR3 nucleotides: TGTGCCAGCAGCCGCGGGGGGAGGACGCAGTATTTT.

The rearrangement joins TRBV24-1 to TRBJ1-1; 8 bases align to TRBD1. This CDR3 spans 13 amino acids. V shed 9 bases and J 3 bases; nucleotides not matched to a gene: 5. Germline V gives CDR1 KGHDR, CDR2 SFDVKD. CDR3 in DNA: TGTGCCACCTGGGACAGGCTCTACACTGAAGCTTTCTTT. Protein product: CATWDRLYTEAFF.

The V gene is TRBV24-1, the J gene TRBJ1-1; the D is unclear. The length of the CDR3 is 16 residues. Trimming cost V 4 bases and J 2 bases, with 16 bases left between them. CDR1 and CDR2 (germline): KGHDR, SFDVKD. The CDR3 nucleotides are TGTGCCACCAGTGAGGCCGAGCAGCGCTTAAACACTGAAGCTTTCTTT. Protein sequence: CATSEAEQRLNTEAFF.

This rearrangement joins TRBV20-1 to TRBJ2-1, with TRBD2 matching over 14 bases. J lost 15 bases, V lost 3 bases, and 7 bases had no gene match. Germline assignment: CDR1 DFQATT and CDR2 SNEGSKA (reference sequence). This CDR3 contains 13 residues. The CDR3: CSASRGTSGGGFF. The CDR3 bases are TGCAGTGCTAGTCGCGGGACTAGCGGGGGAGGGTTCTTC.

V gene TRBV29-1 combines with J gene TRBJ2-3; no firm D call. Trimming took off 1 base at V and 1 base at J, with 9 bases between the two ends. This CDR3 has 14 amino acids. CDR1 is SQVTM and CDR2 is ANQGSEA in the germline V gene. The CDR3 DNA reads TGCAGCGTTGAAGTAGGCCGGGGCACAGATACGCAGTATTTT. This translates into CSVEVGRGTDTQYF.

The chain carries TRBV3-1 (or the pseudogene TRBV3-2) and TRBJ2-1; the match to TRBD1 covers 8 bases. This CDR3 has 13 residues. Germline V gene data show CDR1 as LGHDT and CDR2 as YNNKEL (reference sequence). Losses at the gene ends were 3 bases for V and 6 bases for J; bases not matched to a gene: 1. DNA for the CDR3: TGTGCCAGCAGCCACGGACAGGGCAATGAGCAGTTCTTC. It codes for CASSHGQGNEQFF.

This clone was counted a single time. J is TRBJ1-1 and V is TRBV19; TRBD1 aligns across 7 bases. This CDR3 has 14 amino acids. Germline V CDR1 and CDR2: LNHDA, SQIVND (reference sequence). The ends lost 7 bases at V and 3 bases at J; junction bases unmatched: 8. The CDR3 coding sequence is TGTGCCAGTATATTAAGGGGGCGCGACACTGAAGCTTTCTTT. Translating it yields CASILRGRDTEAFF.

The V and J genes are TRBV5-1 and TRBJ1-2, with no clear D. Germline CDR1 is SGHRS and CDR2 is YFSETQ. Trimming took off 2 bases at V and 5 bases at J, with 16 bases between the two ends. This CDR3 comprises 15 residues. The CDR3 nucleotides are TGCGCCAGCAGCTTTCGGGCAGAACTTTTATATGGCTACACCTTC. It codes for CASSFRAELLYGYTF.

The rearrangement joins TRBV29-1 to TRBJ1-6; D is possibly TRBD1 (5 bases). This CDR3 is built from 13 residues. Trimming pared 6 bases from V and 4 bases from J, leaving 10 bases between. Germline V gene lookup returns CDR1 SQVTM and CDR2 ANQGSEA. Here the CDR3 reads CSVKKGYNSPLHF. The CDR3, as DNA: TGCAGCGTGAAAAAGGGGTATAATTCACCCCTCCACTTT.